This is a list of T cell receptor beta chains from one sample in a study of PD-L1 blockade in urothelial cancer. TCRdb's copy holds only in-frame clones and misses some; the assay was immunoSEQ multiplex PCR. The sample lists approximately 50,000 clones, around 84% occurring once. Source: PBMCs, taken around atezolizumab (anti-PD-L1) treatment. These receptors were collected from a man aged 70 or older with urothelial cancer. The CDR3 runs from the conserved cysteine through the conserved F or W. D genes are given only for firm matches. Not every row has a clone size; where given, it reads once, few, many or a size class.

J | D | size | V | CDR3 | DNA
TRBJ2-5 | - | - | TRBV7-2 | CASSLGPGGETQYF | TGTGCCAGCAGCTTAGGCCCCGGCGGGGAGACCCAGTACTTC
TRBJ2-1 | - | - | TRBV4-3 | CASSERGGYNEQFF | TGCGCCAGCAGCGAAAGGGGCGGCTACAATGAGCAGTTCTTC
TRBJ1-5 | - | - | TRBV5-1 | CASSLDSSNQPQHF | TGCGCCAGCAGCTTGGACAGTAGCAATCAGCCCCAGCATTTT
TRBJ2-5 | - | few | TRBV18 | CASSPLKAGQETQYF | TGTGCCAGCTCACCCCTGAAAGCGGGTCAAGAGACCCAGTACTTC
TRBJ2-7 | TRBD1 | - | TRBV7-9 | CASTAGQESYEQYF | TGTGCCAGCACCGCGGGACAGGAGTCCTACGAGCAGTACTTC
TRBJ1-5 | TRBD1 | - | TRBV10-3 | CAISDLPTGFSNQPQHF | TGTGCCATCAGTGATTTACCGACAGGGTTTAGCAATCAGCCCCAGCATTTT
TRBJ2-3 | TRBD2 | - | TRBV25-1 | CASSEFRAGGLTDTQYF | TGTGCCAGCAGTGAATTTCGGGCGGGGGGGCTTACAGATACGCAGTATTTT
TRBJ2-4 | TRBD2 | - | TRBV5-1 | CATPERAGGPGNIQYF | TGCGCCACCCCCGAGCGGGCGGGGGGGCCCGGGAACATTCAGTACTTC
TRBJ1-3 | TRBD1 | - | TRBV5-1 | CASSRGDSPYSGNTIYF | TGCGCCAGCTCGCGGGGGGACAGTCCTTACTCTGGAAACACCATATATTTT
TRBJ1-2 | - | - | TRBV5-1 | CASSPVSLDYGYTF | TGCGCCAGCAGCCCTGTCAGTCTGGACTATGGCTACACCTTC
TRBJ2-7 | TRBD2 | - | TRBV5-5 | CASSGTSSYEQYF | TGTGCCAGCAGCGGGACTAGCTCCTACGAGCAGTACTTC
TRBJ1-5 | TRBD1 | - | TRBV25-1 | CASWTGVGAQHF | TGTGCCAGCTGGACAGGGGTAGGGGCCCAGCATTTT
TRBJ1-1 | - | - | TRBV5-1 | CASQRQVGTEAFF | TGCGCCAGCCAAAGACAGGTGGGCACTGAAGCTTTCTTT
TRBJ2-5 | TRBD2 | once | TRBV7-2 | CASSFSSGRTETQYF | TGTGCCAGCAGCTTCTCTAGCGGGAGGACGGAGACCCAGTACTTC
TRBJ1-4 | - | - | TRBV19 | CASSIYAWRDSSEKLFF | TGTGCCAGTAGTATTTATGCTTGGCGGGACTCGAGTGAAAAACTGTTTTTT
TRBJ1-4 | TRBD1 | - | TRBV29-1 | CSVGTGTNEKLFF | TGCAGCGTGGGGACAGGGACTAATGAAAAACTGTTTTTT
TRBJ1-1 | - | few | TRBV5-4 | CASSGDQVNTEAFF | TGTGCCAGCAGCGGTGACCAGGTGAACACTGAAGCTTTCTTT
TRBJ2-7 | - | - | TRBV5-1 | CASSLAGGAEYEQYF | TGCGCCAGCAGCTTGGCGGGGGGCGCGGAATACGAGCAGTACTTC
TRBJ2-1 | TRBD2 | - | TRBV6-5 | CASSWGAGESYNEQFF | TGTGCCAGCAGTTGGGGAGCGGGAGAGTCCTACAATGAGCAGTTCTTC
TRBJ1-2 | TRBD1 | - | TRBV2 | CASSERDSIF | TGTGCCAGCAGTGAGCGGGACAGCATCTTC
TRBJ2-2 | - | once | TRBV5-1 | CASSLGRRDTGELFF | TGCGCCAGCAGCTTAGGGCGGCGGGACACCGGGGAGCTGTTTTTT
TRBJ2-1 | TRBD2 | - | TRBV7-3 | CASSWTSGVNNEQFF | TGTGCCAGCAGCTGGACTAGCGGAGTCAACAATGAGCAGTTCTTC
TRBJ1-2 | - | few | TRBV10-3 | CAITRNLDGYTF | TGTGCCATCACCAGGAACCTCGATGGCTACACCTTC
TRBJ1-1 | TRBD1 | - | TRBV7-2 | CASSHRPGQGTEAFF | TGTGCCAGCAGCCATCGACCGGGACAGGGGACTGAAGCTTTCTTT
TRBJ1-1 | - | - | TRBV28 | CASNWRGNTEAFF | TGTGCCAGCAATTGGCGGGGTAACACTGAAGCTTTCTTT
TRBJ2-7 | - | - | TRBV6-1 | CASSEDPRSEQYF | TGTGCCAGCAGTGAAGACCCAAGGAGCGAGCAGTACTTC
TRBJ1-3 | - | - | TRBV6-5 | CASREAQGRNTIYF | TGTGCCAGCAGAGAGGCCCAGGGCCGAAACACCATATATTTT
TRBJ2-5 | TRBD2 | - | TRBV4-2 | CASGLGGGETQYF | TGTGCCAGCGGACTCGGGGGGGGAGAAACCCAGTACTTC
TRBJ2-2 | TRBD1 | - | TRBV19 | CASRDRGGSGELFF | TGTGCCAGTCGGGACAGGGGCGGTTCCGGGGAGCTGTTTTTT
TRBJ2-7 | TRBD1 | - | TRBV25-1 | CASSGGQGPYEQYF | TGTGCCAGCAGTGGGGGACAGGGACCCTACGAGCAGTACTTC
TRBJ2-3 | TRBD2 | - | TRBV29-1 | CSVEAGGGTQYF | TGCAGCGTTGAAGCGGGAGGAGGTACGCAGTATTTT
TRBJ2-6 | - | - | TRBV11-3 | CASSLAGGVGANVLTF | TGTGCCAGCAGCTTAGCGGGGGGCGTTGGGGCCAACGTCCTGACTTTC
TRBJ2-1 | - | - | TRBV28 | CASSFLYNEQFF | TGTGCCAGCAGTTTCCTCTACAATGAGCAGTTCTTC
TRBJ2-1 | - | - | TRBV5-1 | CASTGQRAHEQFF | TGCGCCAGCACAGGACAGAGGGCACATGAGCAGTTCTTC
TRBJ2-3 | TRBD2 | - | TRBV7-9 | CASSPPIAGGLGWQYF | TGTGCCAGCAGCCCACCAATAGCGGGGGGCCTGGGGTGGCAGTATTTT
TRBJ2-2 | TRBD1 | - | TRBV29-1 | CSVEGTGGYGELFF | TGCAGCGTTGAAGGGACAGGGGGATACGGGGAGCTGTTTTTT
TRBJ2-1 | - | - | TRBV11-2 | CASSLVDLEQFF | TGTGCCAGCAGCTTAGTAGACCTAGAACAGTTCTTC
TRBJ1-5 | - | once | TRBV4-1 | CASSQGGGFSNQPQHF | TGCGCCAGCAGCCAAGGGGGGGGTTTTAGCAATCAGCCCCAGCATTTT
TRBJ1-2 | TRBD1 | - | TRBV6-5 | CASRRGTGNNGYTF | TGTGCCAGCAGACGCGGGACAGGGAACAATGGCTACACCTTC
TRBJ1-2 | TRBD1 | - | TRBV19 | CASSNLRDRANYGYTF | TGTGCCAGTAGTAACCTCCGGGACAGGGCTAACTATGGCTACACCTTC
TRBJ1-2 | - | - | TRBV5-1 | CASTHSGDLNYGYTF | TGCGCCAGCACCCACTCAGGGGACCTTAACTATGGCTACACCTTC
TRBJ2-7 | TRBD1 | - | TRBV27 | CASNKLGQPPYEQYF | TGTGCCAGCAATAAATTGGGACAGCCCCCCTACGAGCAGTACTTC
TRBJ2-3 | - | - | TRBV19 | CASSNLAGDSGDTQYF | TGTGCCAGTAGTAATCTGGCAGGGGATTCAGGAGATACGCAGTATTTT
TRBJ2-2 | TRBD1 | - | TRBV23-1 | CAEGTGANTGELFF | TGCGCTGAGGGGACAGGGGCGAACACCGGGGAGCTGTTTTTT
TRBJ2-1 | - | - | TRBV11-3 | CASSFGGRYEQFF | TGTGCCAGCAGCTTCGGAGGCAGGTATGAGCAGTTCTTC
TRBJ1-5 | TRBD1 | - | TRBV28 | CASSTRQGFYSNWHF | TGTGCCAGCAGTACCCGACAGGGATTTTATTCGAATTGGCATTTT
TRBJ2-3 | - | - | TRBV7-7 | CASSLTGRADTQYF | TGTGCCAGCAGCTTAACTGGTCGGGCAGATACGCAGTATTTT
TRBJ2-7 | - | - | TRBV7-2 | CASSLAGNYEQYF | TGTGCCAGCAGCTTAGCGGGCAACTACGAGCAGTACTTC
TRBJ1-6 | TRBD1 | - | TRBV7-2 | CASSLARDRGYSPLHF | TGTGCCAGCAGCTTAGCTCGTGACAGGGGTTATTCACCCCTCCACTTT
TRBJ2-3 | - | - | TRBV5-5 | CASSFRGGGVEDTQYF | TGTGCCAGCAGCTTTCGCGGAGGGGGGGTTGAGGATACGCAGTATTTT
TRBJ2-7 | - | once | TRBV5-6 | CASIGETEQYF | TGTGCCAGCATCGGGGAGACCGAGCAGTACTTC
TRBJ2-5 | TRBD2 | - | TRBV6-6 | CASSILGGEGEETQYF | TGTGCCAGCAGTATATTGGGGGGGGAGGGAGAAGAGACCCAGTACTTC
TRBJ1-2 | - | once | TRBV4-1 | CASSQGSRGSSRNGYTF | TGCGCCAGCAGCCAAGGCTCGCGGGGCTCCTCGCGGAATGGCTACACCTTC